What follows are 25 T cell receptor beta chains derived from one specimen sequenced in a study of cytomegalovirus exposure and HLA in healthy donors. The PCR used 60 Vbeta and 13 Jbeta primers. Only in-frame clones appear in the TCRdb table, and some are missing; sequencing was by immunoSEQ multiplex PCR. This sample has around 150,000 clones; around four fifths occur once, and the top ten carry under 2%. The sample consisted of PBMCs. These receptors were taken from a woman between 18 and 30 years old in good health and CMV-seronegative.

The CDR3: CASSLAGNSYNEQFF. As DNA, the CDR3 is TGTGCCAGCAGCTTAGCGGGGAATTCTTACAATGAGCAGTTCTTC. The V and J genes are TRBV11-2 and TRBJ2-1; D possibly corresponds to TRBD2 (5 bases). Trimming stripped 1 base from V and 4 bases from J, with 11 bases between. This CDR3 is built from 15 residues. Germline loops: CDR1 SGHAT, CDR2 FQNNGV.

The chain uses TRBV28 and TRBJ2-7; TRBD2 aligns across 7 bases. From germline, CDR1 is MDHEN and CDR2 SYDVKM. Unmatched junction bases numbered 6, after V lost 5 bases and J lost 5 bases. This CDR3 is 13 amino acids long. The CDR3 here is CASSPGGTDEQYF. CDR3 nucleotide sequence: TGTGCCAGCAGTCCCGGGGGGACGGACGAGCAGTACTTC.

This clone has only one observation. The rearrangement links TRBV11-2 to TRBJ2-5, with D unclear. The germline V gene encodes CDR1 SGHAT and CDR2 FQNNGV. V lost 1 base and J 7 bases, leaving 13 bases between the germline ends. This CDR3 spans 14 amino acids. The CDR3 nucleotides are TGTGCCAGCAGCTTAGCTGGAGCATATTGGACCCAGTACTTC. Residues: CASSLAGAYWTQYF. The whole variable domain, filled in from reference TRBV11-2 and TRBJ2-5, reads EAGVAQSPRYKIIEKRQSVAFWCNPISGHATLYWYQQILGQGPKLLIQFQNNGVVDDSQLPKDRFSAERLKGVDSTLKIQPAKLEDSAVYLCASSLAGAYWTQYFGPGTRLLVL.

This chain links TRBV11-2 with TRBJ2-3; 9 bases are a match to TRBD2. The J segment lost 9 bases and the V segment lost 2 bases, leaving 12 bases of the junction unmatched. The CDR3 runs 16 residues. CDR1 is SGHAT, CDR2 FQNNGV, per germline. The CDR3 spells CASSLTRGGRVRTQYF. The CDR3 nucleotides read TGTGCCAGCAGCTTAACTCGGGGCGGGAGGGTTCGAACGCAGTATTTT. Filled out from reference TRBV11-2 and TRBJ2-3, the complete variable domain reads EAGVAQSPRYKIIEKRQSVAFWCNPISGHATLYWYQQILGQGPKLLIQFQNNGVVDDSQLPKDRFSAERLKGVDSTLKIQPAKLEDSAVYLCASSLTRGGRVRTQYFGPGTRLTVL.

J is TRBJ2-5 and V is TRBV30; no reliable D call. The length of the CDR3 is 11 residues. Germline values: CDR1 GTSNPN, CDR2 SVGIG (reference sequence). Trimming shortened V by 5 bases and J by 1 base, and 5 bases separated the two germline ends. CDR3 amino acids: CAWSSQETQYF. Written as DNA, the CDR3 is TGTGCCTGGTCCAGCCAAGAGACCCAGTACTTC. Full variable domain (outside the CDR3, taken from reference TRBV30 and TRBJ2-5): SQTIHQWPATLVQPVGSPLSLECTVEGTSNPNLYWYRQAAGRGLQLLFYSVGIGQISSEVPQNLSASRPQDRQFILSSKKLLLSDSGFYLCAWSSQETQYFGPGTRLLVL.

The sample holds a few counts of this clone. The chain combines TRBV15 with TRBJ1-5, with D hard to call. The CDR3 is 14 amino acids. Germline V gives CDR1 LNHNV, CDR2 YYDKDF (reference sequence). Trimming took off 3 bases at V and 6 bases at J, with 12 bases between the two ends. The DNA of the CDR3 is TGTGCCACCAGCAGTGGGCCGAGGGTTCAGCCCCAGCATTTT. This translates into CATSSGPRVQPQHF.

V usage is TRBV19 and J usage is TRBJ2-7; 9 bases are a match to TRBD2. The CDR3 sequence is 15 residues long. Trimming at V came to 3 bases and at J to 6 bases, leaving 9 bases not matched to a gene. The germline V gene encodes CDR1 LNHDA and CDR2 SQIVND (reference sequence). CDR3 residues: CASSMLVAGVSEQYF. The CDR3, as DNA: TGTGCCAGTAGTATGTTGGTAGCGGGAGTCTCCGAGCAGTACTTC. The variable domain in full, with the rest retrieved from reference TRBV19 and TRBJ2-7, is DGGITQSPKYLFRKEGQNVTLSCEQNLNHDAMYWYRQDPGQGLRLIYYSQIVNDFQKGDIAEGYSVSREKKESFPLTVTSAQKNPTAFYLCASSMLVAGVSEQYFGPGTRLTVT.

V is TRBV11-2 and J is TRBJ1-5; D gene unclear. Germline CDR1 and CDR2: SGHAT and FQNNGV. The CDR3 totals 15 residues. The germline V and J ends were trimmed by 5 bases and 2 bases, with 13 bases remaining between them. The CDR3 loop is CASSPNGQGNQPQHF. The CDR3 region has the DNA TGTGCCAGCAGCCCCAACGGCCAGGGCAATCAGCCCCAGCATTTT.

This chain joins TRBV7-2 and TRBJ1-5; maybe TRBD1 (5 bases). Germline CDR1 is SGHTA and CDR2 is FQGNSA. Trimming removed 1 base at V and 11 bases at J, with 18 bases between. This CDR3 comprises 15 residues. CDR3 bases: TGTGCCAGCAGCTTAGGGGGGGGACTCCGAAGGGCCCAGCATTTT. Residues: CASSLGGGLRRAQHF. The full variable domain, completed using reference TRBV7-2 and TRBJ1-5, is GAGVSQSPSNKVTEKGKDVELRCDPISGHTALYWYRQSLGQGLEFLIYFQGNSAPDKSGLPSDRFSAERTGGSVSTLTIQRTQQEDSAVYLCASSLGGGLRRAQHFGDGTRLSIL.

The rearrangement links TRBV30 to TRBJ2-5; 12 bases are shared with TRBD1. The CDR3 extends over 17 amino acids. Unmatched junction bases numbered 15, after V lost 6 bases and J lost 4 bases. Germline CDR1 and CDR2: GTSNPN and SVGIG (reference sequence). The DNA for the CDR3 is TGTGCCTGCCCCCGAGAGGGGACAGGGGGCGATTTAGAGACCCAGTACTTC. It specifies CACPREGTGGDLETQYF. The full variable domain, completed using reference TRBV30 and TRBJ2-5, is SQTIHQWPATLVQPVGSPLSLECTVEGTSNPNLYWYRQAAGRGLQLLFYSVGIGQISSEVPQNLSASRPQDRQFILSSKKLLLSDSGFYLCACPREGTGGDLETQYFGPGTRLLVL.

The chain recombines TRBV10-3 with TRBJ1-1; a possible D gene is TRBD1 (5 bases). This CDR3 comprises 12 residues. V gave up 2 bases and J gave up 8 bases, with 9 bases separating them. Germline-derived CDR1 and CDR2 are ENHRY and SYGVKD. The chain's CDR3 is CAISEGAGEAFF. CDR3 bases: TGTGCCATCAGTGAGGGGGCAGGCGAAGCTTTCTTT.

The chain combines TRBV5-1 with TRBJ2-1, with 10 bases identical to TRBD2. J gave up 6 bases and V 1 base, and 10 bases lay outside the gene matches. This CDR3 has 17 amino acids. The V gene's germline CDR1 is SGHRS and CDR2 YFSETQ. The CDR3 nucleotides are TGCGCCAGCAGCTTGACCGTAGCGGGAGGAGGAGGCAATGAGCAGTTCTTC. It encodes CASSLTVAGGGGNEQFF.

The rearrangement links TRBV2 to TRBJ1-1, with 7 bases that match TRBD1. The V segment lost 10 bases and the J segment 7 bases; nucleotides outside the gene matches: 12. Germline V gene sequence: CDR1 SNHLY, CDR2 FYNNEI. The CDR3 runs 13 residues. This CDR3 is CAIQRDRADEAFF. CDR3 nucleotide sequence: TGTGCCATACAAAGAGACAGGGCAGATGAAGCTTTCTTT.

The chain combines TRBV29-1 with TRBJ2-1; the match to TRBD1 covers 10 bases. Per the germline V gene, CDR1 is SQVTM and CDR2 is ANQGSEA. This CDR3 is built from 14 residues. Unmatched junction bases numbered 8, after V lost 4 bases and J lost 8 bases. CDR3 residues: CSVVPTGGLDEQFF. CDR3 DNA: TGCAGCGTTGTTCCGACAGGGGGCTTGGATGAGCAGTTCTTC.

This chain uses TRBV7-8 with TRBJ1-2; D unclear. CDR3 length: 14 residues. The V gene's germline CDR1 is SGHVS and CDR2 FQNEAQ. The V gene lost 5 bases and the J gene lost 6 bases, with 16 bases spanning the gap. CDR3 DNA sequence: TGTGCCAGCAGCAAAGGAGGGATCCTCGATGGCTACACCTTC. As protein: CASSKGGILDGYTF.

This clone is a singleton in its sample. This sequence joins TRBV4-1 and TRBJ1-1; TRBD1 matches 7 bases. The CDR3 runs 16 residues. With 0 bases clipped from V and 11 bases from J, the junction kept 15 bases outside the gene matches. Germline CDR1 reads MGHRA; CDR2 reads YSYEKL. The CDR3 is CASSQDGRQGNVFAFF. DNA of the CDR3: TGCGCCAGCAGCCAAGATGGACGACAGGGTAATGTCTTTGCTTTCTTT.

This clone was counted only a few times. This chain joins TRBV2 and TRBJ1-6; 10 nucleotides agree with TRBD1. V gave up 7 bases and J gave up 9 bases; unmatched junction bases: 12. The CDR3 has 16 residues. Germline CDR1 and CDR2: SNHLY and FYNNEI. This chain's CDR3 is CASNPGQGFFGSPLHF. For the CDR3, the DNA is TGTGCCAGCAATCCGGGACAGGGGTTTTTCGGTTCACCCCTCCACTTT. The full variable domain, rest sourced from reference TRBV2 and TRBJ1-6, is EPEVTQTPSHQVTQMGQEVILRCVPISNHLYFYWYRQILGQKVEFLVSFYNNEISEKSEIFDDQFSVERPDGSNFTLKIRSTKLEDSAMYFCASNPGQGFFGSPLHFGNGTRLTVT.

The chain combines TRBV4-1 with TRBJ2-3; 9 bases are shared with TRBD1. Germline CDR1 is MGHRA and CDR2 is YSYEKL. The V gene end was trimmed by 1 base and the J gene end by 4 bases; junction bases not matched to a gene: 3. The CDR3 totals 15 residues. CDR3 region: CASSQGQGVSDTQYF. The CDR3 region has the DNA TGCGCCAGCAGCCAAGGACAGGGGGTTTCAGATACGCAGTATTTT.

The chain has TRBV6-5 and TRBJ1-6; D may be TRBD1 (6 bases). The germline V gene has CDR1 MNHEY and CDR2 SVGAGI. Trimming left V 6 bases short and J 7 bases short, with 13 bases between. The CDR3 covers 14 residues. The CDR3 is CASRRTDFNSPLHF. The CDR3 DNA reads TGTGCCAGCAGGCGGACAGATTTCAATTCACCCCTCCACTTT.

This chain joins TRBV4-1 and TRBJ2-7; perhaps TRBD1 as D (6 bases). Germline values: CDR1 MGHRA, CDR2 YSYEKL. V lost 1 base and J lost 2, with 12 bases in between. CDR3 length: 15 residues. The CDR3 spells CASSQAQGDPYEQYF. In DNA form, the CDR3 reads TGCGCCAGCAGCCAAGCACAGGGCGACCCCTACGAGCAGTACTTC.

The CDR3 sequence: CAWKRQTGGYEKLFF. The DNA for the CDR3 is TGTGCCTGGAAGAGACAGACAGGGGGCTATGAAAAACTGTTTTTT. The chain employs TRBV30 and TRBJ1-4; 10 bases agree with TRBD1. Germline trimming cut 4 bases from V and 6 bases from J; bases unmatched to any gene: 8. The CDR3 loop spans 15 amino acids. The germline V gene encodes CDR1 GTSNPN and CDR2 SVGIG (reference sequence).

This chain links TRBV2 with TRBJ2-7; perhaps TRBD1 as D (5 bases). Germline CDR1 SNHLY, CDR2 FYNNEI. The V end lost 7 bases, the J end lost 2 bases, and 21 bases lay between the germline ends. The CDR3 runs 16 residues. In DNA form, the CDR3 reads TGTGCCAGCACCGAGTCGGGCAGGGTGTTCCCCTACGAGCAGTACTTC. Protein: CASTESGRVFPYEQYF.

V gene TRBV28 combines with J gene TRBJ2-3; 7 bases match TRBD1. The CDR3 consists of 15 residues. V lost 6 bases to trimming and J lost 4 bases; unmatched junction nucleotides: 10. Germline V gene data show CDR1 as MDHEN and CDR2 as SYDVKM. CDR3 in DNA: TGTGCCAGCAGCCCCCGTGCGCAGGGGGCAGATACGCAGTATTTT. Protein: CASSPRAQGADTQYF.

This clone showed up just a few times. V gene TRBV27 combines with J gene TRBJ2-2; 8 bases fit TRBD1. This CDR3 contains 20 residues. The ends lost 8 bases at V and 0 bases at J; junction bases unmatched: 20. CDR1 MNHEY and CDR2 SMNVEV come from the germline V gene (reference sequence). The CDR3 DNA reads TGTGCCAGCTCCAGCAGCCAGGGGGCGCGGGGACATTCGAACACCGGGGAGCTGTTTTTT. Translated, it gives CASSSSQGARGHSNTGELFF.

The gene calls are TRBV9 and TRBJ1-5, with a tentative D call TRBD1 (6 bases). This CDR3 spans 16 amino acids. CDR1 is SGDLS, CDR2 YYNGEE, per germline. V was clipped by 4 bases and J by 2 bases, with 16 bases between them. The DNA of the CDR3 is TGTGCCAGCAGCCCGGGGGGGGGCATGGGCAATCAGCCCCAGCATTTT. Protein product: CASSPGGGMGNQPQHF.